The clone carrying this TCR beta chain was seen just once. The sample comes from a study of shared T cell receptors in the human thymus. In germline, CDR1 is SGHVS, CDR2 FNYEAQ. Losses at the gene ends were 1 base for V and 1 base for J; bases not matched to a gene: 9. CDR3 length: 17 amino acids. Some clones are missing from TCRdb's copy, which holds only in-frame ones; the method was immunoSEQ multiplex PCR. The repertoire holds about 660,000 clones, with about 89% as singletons. These records were also assigned to another study, of human thymus T cells. As reported in that work: Those donating were healthy Finnish infants in corrective surgery for congenital heart defects.

The sample consisted of thymocytes. This sequence originates from a boy in the first two years of life with a congenital heart defect. The chain uses TRBV7-6 and TRBJ1-1; TRBD1 aligns across 7 bases. CDR3 bases: TGTGCCAGCAGCTTAGTTCCGGGACAGACCCCGAACACTGAAGCTTTCTTT. Amino acids: CASSLVPGQTPNTEAFF.